The clone carrying this T cell receptor beta chain has a handful of counts. Its antigen is as yet unknown. Germline loops: CDR1 SQVTM, CDR2 ANQGSEA. Trimming stripped 0 bases from V and 4 bases from J, with 13 bases between. The CDR3 covers 15 residues. Assay used: immunoSEQ multiplex PCR; TCRdb lists only in-frame clones, some missing. This sample yields 20,000 to 30,000 clones, of which approximately 83% are seen a single time; 8% to 9% belongs to the top ten. This sample is part of a study of OX40 agonist ivuxolimab in advanced cancers. Whole-study results and caveats: Some patients who did not respond also had low normalized T-cell clonal expansion.

The sequenced sample was CD4+ or CD8+ T cells sorted from blood, obtained in a trial of the OX40 agonist ivuxolimab. The chain joins TRBV29-1 to TRBJ2-1; the D gene could be TRBD1 or TRBD2 (5 bases each). The TCR comes from an adult with an advanced solid tumor such as melanoma, head and neck, liver or kidney cancer. The CDR3 bases are TGCAGCGTTGAAGAAATGGGGGTCCCTTACAATGAGCAGTTCTTC. Amino acids: CSVEEMGVPYNEQFF.